Sequencing of this T cell receptor (beta chain) was carried out in a study of blood T cells in healthy people across ages. Primed by a sample-barcoded 5' primer and a J-beta primer mix, a second PCR proceeded for about 6 to 11 cycles. A 12-random-nucleotide template-switch adaptor tagged each cDNA molecule. Every sample gave at least 2.5 million paired-end reads containing CDR3. MiXCR was run by TCRdb on the 5' RACE reads, yielding one entry per CDR3 protein. The sample yields around 650,000 distinct CDR3 sequences, around 41% seen once. Study-wide results and limits: Naive T cell percentage by flow cytometry tracked strongly with beta diversity. Long-lived donors carried more naive CD4+ cells and greater diversity than aged donors.

The V and J ends lost 3 bases and 1 base respectively, with 13 bases between them. The CDR3 contains 17 residues. This clonotype was observed a few times. Its target is not known. The rearrangement links TRBV12-3 or TRBV12-4 to TRBJ2-6, with D perhaps matching TRBD1 or TRBD2 (7 bases each). Sequencing was performed on blood. The TCR sequence derives from a man older than 75 in good health. This CDR3 is CASSLGRGGSGANVLTF. The CDR3 DNA is TGTGCCAGCAGTTTGGGCAGGGGGGGATCTGGGGCCAACGTCCTGACTTTC.